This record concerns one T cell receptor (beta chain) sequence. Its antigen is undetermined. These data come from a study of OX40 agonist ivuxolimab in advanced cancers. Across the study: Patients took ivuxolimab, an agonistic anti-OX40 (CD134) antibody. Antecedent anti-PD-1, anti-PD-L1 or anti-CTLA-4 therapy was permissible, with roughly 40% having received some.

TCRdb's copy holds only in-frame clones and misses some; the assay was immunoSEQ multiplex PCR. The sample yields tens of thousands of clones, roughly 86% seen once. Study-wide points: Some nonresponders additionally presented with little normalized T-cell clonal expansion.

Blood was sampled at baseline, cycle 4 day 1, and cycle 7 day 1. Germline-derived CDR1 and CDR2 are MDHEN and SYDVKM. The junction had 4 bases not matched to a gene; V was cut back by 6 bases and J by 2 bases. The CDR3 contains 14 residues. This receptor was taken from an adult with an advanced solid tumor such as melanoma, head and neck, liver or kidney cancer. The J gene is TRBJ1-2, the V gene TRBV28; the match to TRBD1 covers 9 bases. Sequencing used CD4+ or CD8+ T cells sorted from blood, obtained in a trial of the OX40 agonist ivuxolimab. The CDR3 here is CASSTGGPNYGYTF. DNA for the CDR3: TGTGCCAGCAGCACAGGGGGCCCCAACTATGGCTACACCTTC.